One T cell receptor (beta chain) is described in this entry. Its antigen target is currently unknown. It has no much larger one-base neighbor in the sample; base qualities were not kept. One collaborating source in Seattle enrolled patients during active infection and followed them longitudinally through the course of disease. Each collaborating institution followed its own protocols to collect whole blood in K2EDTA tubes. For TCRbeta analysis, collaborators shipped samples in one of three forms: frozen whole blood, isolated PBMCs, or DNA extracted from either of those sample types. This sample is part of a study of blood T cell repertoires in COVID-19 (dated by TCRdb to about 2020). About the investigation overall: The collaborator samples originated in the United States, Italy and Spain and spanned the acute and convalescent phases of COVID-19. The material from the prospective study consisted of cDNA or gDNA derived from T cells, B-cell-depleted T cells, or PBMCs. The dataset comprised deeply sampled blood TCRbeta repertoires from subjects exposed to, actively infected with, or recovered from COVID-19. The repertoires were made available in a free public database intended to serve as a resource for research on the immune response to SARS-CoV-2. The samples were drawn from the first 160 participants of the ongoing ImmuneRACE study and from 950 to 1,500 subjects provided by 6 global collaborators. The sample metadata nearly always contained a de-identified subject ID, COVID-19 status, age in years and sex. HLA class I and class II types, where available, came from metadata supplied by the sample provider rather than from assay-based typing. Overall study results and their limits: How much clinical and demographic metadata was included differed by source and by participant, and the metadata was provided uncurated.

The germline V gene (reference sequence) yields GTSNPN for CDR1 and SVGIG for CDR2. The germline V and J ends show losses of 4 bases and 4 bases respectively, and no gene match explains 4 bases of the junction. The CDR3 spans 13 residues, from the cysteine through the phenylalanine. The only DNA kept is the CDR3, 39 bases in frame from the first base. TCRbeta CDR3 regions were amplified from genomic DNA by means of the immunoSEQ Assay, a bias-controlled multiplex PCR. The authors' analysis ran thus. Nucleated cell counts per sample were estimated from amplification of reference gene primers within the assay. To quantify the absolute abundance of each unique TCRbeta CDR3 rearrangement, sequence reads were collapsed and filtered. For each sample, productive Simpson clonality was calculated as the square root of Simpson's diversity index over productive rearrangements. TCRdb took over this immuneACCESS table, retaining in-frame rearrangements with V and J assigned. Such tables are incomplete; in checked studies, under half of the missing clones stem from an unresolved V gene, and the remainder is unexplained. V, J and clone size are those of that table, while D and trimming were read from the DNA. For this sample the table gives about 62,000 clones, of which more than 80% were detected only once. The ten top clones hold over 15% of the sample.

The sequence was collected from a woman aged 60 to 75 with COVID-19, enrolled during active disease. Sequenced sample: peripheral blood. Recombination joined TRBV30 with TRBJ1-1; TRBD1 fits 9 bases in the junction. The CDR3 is CAWKQTGGTEAFF. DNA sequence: TGTGCCTGGAAACAGACAGGGGGCACTGAAGCTTTCTTT.